This TCR beta chain is from a study of blood T cell repertoires in COVID-19 (dated by TCRdb to between 2020 and 2021). For the study in its entirety: Collaborator samples came from the United States, Italy and Spain and covered acute and convalescent phases of COVID-19. Deeply sampled blood TCRbeta repertoires from subjects exposed to, actively infected with, or recovered from COVID-19 were included in the dataset. The repertoires were released in a freely available public database meant as a resource for research on the immune response to SARS-CoV-2. Samples came from the ongoing ImmuneRACE study (first 160 participants) plus 1,254 subjects from 6 global collaborators. Sample metadata almost always included a de-identified subject ID, COVID-19 status, age in years and sex. The material from the prospective study consisted of cDNA or gDNA derived from T cells, B-cell-depleted T cells, or PBMCs. Where available, HLA class I and class II types were obtained from metadata supplied by the sample provider rather than from assay-based typing. The study at large found these results: The amount of clinical and demographic metadata varied by source and participant and was provided uncurated.

To note about this clone: Its cognate antigen has yet to be identified. Per-nucleotide qualities are absent, and no much larger clonotype sits a single base away.

In the germline V gene, CDR1 corresponds to SGDLS and CDR2 to YYNGEE. V is cut back by 0 bases and J by 3 bases, with 4 bases in the junction unmatched. From its cysteine to its phenylalanine, the CDR3 spans 15 amino acids. This entry keeps only the CDR3 DNA: 45 bases, framed from base 1. TCRbeta CDR3 regions were amplified from genomic DNA by means of the immunoSEQ Assay, a bias-controlled multiplex PCR. On the authors' methods: The number of nucleated cells in each sample was estimated by amplification of reference gene primers within the assay. Sequence reads were collapsed and filtered to measure the absolute abundance of every unique TCRbeta CDR3 rearrangement. For each sample, productive Simpson clonality was calculated as the square root of Simpson's diversity index across productive rearrangements. Sourced from immuneACCESS, this table was stored by TCRdb with only in-frame sequences that have V and J called. A share of the clones is absent; for the studies checked, an unresolved V gene accounts for under half, and the remainder has no known explanation. V and J calls and clone size are as listed in that table; D and trimming were resolved from the DNA. The sample includes around 74,000 clones, with roughly 89% observed a single time. The top ten hold about 4.5% of the sample.

Whole blood was collected in K2EDTA tubes by collaborating institutions according to the institutions' own protocols. Collaborator samples were shipped for TCRbeta analysis as frozen whole blood, isolated PBMCs, or DNA extracted from either sample type. The sequence came from a man between 50 and 59 years old with active COVID-19. The chain links TRBV9 with TRBJ2-3; TRBD1 fits 7 bases in the junction. Sequenced: peripheral blood. The CDR3: CASSVGGGATDTQYF. The DNA sequence is TGTGCCAGCAGCGTAGGAGGGGGCGCAACAGATACGCAGTATTTT.